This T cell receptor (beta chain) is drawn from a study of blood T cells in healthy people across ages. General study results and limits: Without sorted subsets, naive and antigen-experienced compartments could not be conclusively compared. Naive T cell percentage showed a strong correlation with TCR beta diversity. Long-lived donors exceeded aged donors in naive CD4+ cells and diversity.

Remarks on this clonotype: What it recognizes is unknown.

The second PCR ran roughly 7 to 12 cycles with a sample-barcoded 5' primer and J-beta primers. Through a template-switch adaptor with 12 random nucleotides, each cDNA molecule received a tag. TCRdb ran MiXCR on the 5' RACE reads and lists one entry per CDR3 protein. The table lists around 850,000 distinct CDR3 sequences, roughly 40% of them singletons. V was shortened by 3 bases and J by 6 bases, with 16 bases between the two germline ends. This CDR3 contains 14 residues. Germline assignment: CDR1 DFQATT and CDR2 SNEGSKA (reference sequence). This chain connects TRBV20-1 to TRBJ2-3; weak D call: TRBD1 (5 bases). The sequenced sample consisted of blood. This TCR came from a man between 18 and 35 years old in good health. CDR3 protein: CSASSLPRADTQYF. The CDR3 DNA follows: TGCAGTGCTAGTTCACTCCCCAGGGCCGATACGCAGTATTTT.